Below are 18 T cell receptor beta chains sequenced from a single sample in a study of shared clonotypes between healthy human individuals. This table comes from immunoSEQ multiplex PCR, and its TCRdb copy is limited to in-frame clones, with some not included. The sample includes roughly 1 million clones, about 80% of them seen just once. The specimen was memory CD4+ T cells sorted from blood. The sample's subset: CD45RA-negative fraction. The receptors here all came from a man between 18 and 35 years old in good health.

This clone is a singleton in its sample. The rearrangement joins TRBV7-3 to TRBJ1-1; D possibly corresponds to TRBD1 (6 bases). V lost 5 bases and J 0 bases, leaving 19 bases between the germline ends. Per germline, CDR1 SGHTA and CDR2 FQGTGA. The CDR3 loop spans 17 amino acids. Written as DNA, the CDR3 is TGTGCCAGCAGCCTAAGAGGGGGGCGACGAGTGAACACTGAAGCTTTCTTT. This translates into CASSLRGGRRVNTEAFF.

The CDR3 DNA is TGTGCCAGCAGCCGGGGGGTAGATACGCAGTATTTT. Residues: CASSRGVDTQYF. The chain recombines TRBV11-3 with TRBJ2-3; 7 bases are shared with TRBD2. Germline CDR1 reads SGHNT; CDR2 reads YENEEA. Losses at the gene ends were 5 bases for V and 5 bases for J; bases not matched to a gene: 1. CDR3 length equals 12 residues.

The genes are TRBV6-6 and TRBJ2-1; D is tentatively TRBD1 or TRBD2 (5 bases each). The CDR3 covers 12 residues. The V and J ends lost 5 bases and 10 bases respectively, with 12 bases between them. Germline CDR1 is MNHNY and CDR2 is SVGAGI (reference sequence). In DNA, the CDR3 is TGTGCCAGCAGTGGGACCTCCGGCGAGCAGTTCTTC. This gives the protein CASSGTSGEQFF.

The sample holds one count of this clone. V gene TRBV6-5 combines with J gene TRBJ2-2; 8 bases agree with TRBD2. CDR1 is MNHEY, CDR2 SVGAGI, per germline. The CDR3 has 15 residues. Germline trimming cut 5 bases from V and 1 base from J; bases unmatched to any gene: 3. The CDR3 loop reads CASSNRGGNTGELFF. CDR3 sequence (DNA): TGTGCCAGCAGTAACCGGGGGGGGAACACCGGGGAGCTGTTTTTT.

The V gene is TRBV10-3, the J gene TRBJ2-3; D unresolved. Trimming shortened V by 5 bases and J by 0 bases, and 9 bases separated the two germline ends. Germline values: CDR1 ENHRY, CDR2 SYGVKD. This CDR3 has 14 amino acids. CDR3 sequence reads: CAISQTASTDTQYF. The CDR3, as DNA: TGTGCCATCAGTCAAACTGCTAGCACAGATACGCAGTATTTT.

This sequence joins TRBV5-1 and TRBJ2-3; 7 bases are shared with TRBD2. With V trimmed by 7 bases and J by 2 bases, 10 bases remained unmatched. The CDR3 is made up of 15 amino acids. Germline values: CDR1 SGHRS, CDR2 YFSETQ. The CDR3 coding sequence is TGCGCCAGCCGAAGGAGCGGGGATGTCACAGATACGCAGTATTTT. Translated: CASRRSGDVTDTQYF.

This clone was counted between two and nine times. CDR3 region: CASGSDFEAFF. The DNA of the CDR3 is TGTGCTAGTGGTTCGGACTTTGAAGCTTTCTTT. J is TRBJ1-1 and V is TRBV12-5; D gene unclear. This CDR3 is built from 11 residues. CDR1 and CDR2 from the germline V gene are LGHNT and FRNRAP. With 4 bases removed from V and 7 bases from J, the gap between germline ends came to 7 bases.

The V call is TRBV7-9, the J call TRBJ1-5, with TRBD1 matching 7 bases. The CDR3 runs to 15 residues. The J segment lost 4 bases and the V segment lost 1 base, leaving 4 bases of the junction unmatched. The germline CDR1 and CDR2 sequences are SEHNR and FQNEAQ (reference sequence). The CDR3 loop reads CASSLGGQINQPQHF. The CDR3 DNA reads as TGTGCCAGCAGCTTAGGGGGACAGATAAATCAGCCCCAGCATTTT. The full variable domain, in which reference TRBV7-9 and TRBJ1-5 provide the parts outside the CDR3, is DTGVSQNPRHKITKRGQNVTFRCDPISEHNRLYWYRQTLGQGPEFLTYFQNEAQLEKSRLLSDRFSAERPKGSFSTLEIQRTEQGDSAMYLCASSLGGQINQPQHFGDGTRLSIL.

The V gene is TRBV6-1, the J gene TRBJ2-7, with D maybe TRBD2 (7 bases). V gave up 7 bases and J gave up 3 bases, with 19 bases separating them. The CDR3 is 15 amino acids. Per the germline V gene, CDR1 is MNHNS and CDR2 is SASEGT. CDR3 region: CASTTEGGGGYEQYF. CDR3 bases: TGTGCCAGCACAACGGAGGGAGGGGGAGGCTACGAGCAGTACTTC.

The chain combines TRBV5-1 with TRBJ2-1; D possibly corresponds to TRBD2 (5 bases). The CDR3 covers 14 residues. The germline gives CDR1 SGHRS, CDR2 YFSETQ. Trimming removed 4 bases at V and 10 bases at J, with 18 bases between. As DNA, the CDR3 is TGCGCCAGCAGCCCCCGCGGGCTAGTAGAAGAGCAGTTCTTC. Its translation is CASSPRGLVEEQFF.

This sequence joins TRBV7-2 and TRBJ2-2; D remains unclear. Germline V gives CDR1 SGHTA, CDR2 FQGNSA. The V end lost 1 base, the J end lost 6 bases, and 6 bases lay between the germline ends. The CDR3 loop spans 13 amino acids. The CDR3 region is CASSLGQAGELFF. DNA for the CDR3: TGTGCCAGCAGCTTAGGCCAGGCCGGGGAGCTGTTTTTT.

This clone was detected only a few times. CDR3 DNA sequence: TGTGCCAGCAGCTCCCAGAGTTCAGATACGCAGTATTTT. Protein sequence: CASSSQSSDTQYF. This chain links TRBV6-5 with TRBJ2-3, with unresolved D. CDR3 size: 13 residues. The V end was cut by 6 bases, the J end by 4 bases, with 11 bases between. Germline CDR1 and CDR2: MNHEY and SVGAGI.

The count of this clone is one. The chain combines TRBV5-1 with TRBJ1-1; D perhaps matches TRBD1 (5 bases). V shed 4 bases and J shed 1 base, with 11 bases lying between them. This CDR3 is 14 amino acids long. Germline V lookup: CDR1 SGHRS, CDR2 YFSETQ. The CDR3 DNA follows: TGCGCCAGCAGCGCGGACGGGACGAACACTGAAGCTTTCTTT. This translates into CASSADGTNTEAFF.

The chain couples TRBV15 to TRBJ1-2, with 8 bases matching TRBD1. The CDR3 totals 15 residues. Losses at the gene ends were 0 bases for V and 6 bases for J; bases not matched to a gene: 6. Looked up from germline, CDR1 is LNHNV and CDR2 is YYDKDF (reference sequence). The DNA of the CDR3 is TGTGCCACCAGCAGAGATCGGGACAGGAGGAATGGCTACACCTTC. It is translated as CATSRDRDRRNGYTF.

The chain is built from TRBV4-1 and TRBJ2-6; a weak D match, TRBD2 (5 bases). Between the trimmed V and J ends, which lost 3 bases and 4 bases, there was a span of 16 bases. The CDR3 runs 17 residues. Looked up from germline, CDR1 is MGHRA and CDR2 is YSYEKL. The CDR3 reads CASSQGSLITGANVLTF. The CDR3 DNA reads as TGCGCCAGCAGCCAGGGGAGTCTCATAACCGGGGCCAACGTCCTGACTTTC.

The rearrangement joins TRBV19 to TRBJ2-7, with D unresolved. This CDR3 contains 14 residues. Trimming removed 6 bases from V and 0 bases from J, with 12 bases in between. CDR1 and CDR2 from the germline V gene are LNHDA and SQIVND (reference sequence). CDR3 in amino acids: CASRPRPSSYEQYF. The DNA for the CDR3 is TGTGCCAGTAGACCCCGCCCGAGCTCCTACGAGCAGTACTTC.

V is TRBV7-2 and J is TRBJ1-1, with D uncertain. Germline loops: CDR1 SGHTA, CDR2 FQGNSA. The CDR3 has 12 amino acids. Trimming shortened V by 3 bases and J by 9 bases, and 11 bases separated the two germline ends. The CDR3 reads CASSFLTPQAFF. The CDR3 DNA sequence: TGTGCCAGCAGCTTTCTGACACCTCAAGCTTTCTTT.

This chain connects TRBV7-8 to TRBJ1-2; weak D call: TRBD1 (5 bases). Per the germline V gene, CDR1 is SGHVS and CDR2 is FQNEAQ. CDR3 length: 13 amino acids. V gave up 8 bases and J gave up 7 bases, with 17 bases separating them. The CDR3 sequence is CASGPGFSPGYTF. In DNA form, the CDR3 reads TGTGCCAGCGGTCCAGGGTTCTCACCTGGCTACACCTTC.